This TCR beta chain is from a study of blood T cell repertoires in COVID-19. Study at large: Acute-phase and convalescent COVID-19 samples originated in the United States, Italy and Spain. T cells, B-cell-depleted T cells, or PBMCs supplied cDNA or gDNA.

The authors' processing: The assay estimated nucleated cells by amplifying reference gene primers. TCRdb's table, derived via immunoSEQ multiplex PCR, lists solely in-frame clones and lacks some. The DNA was the basis for D and trimming; V, J and clone size are from that table. The profile shows around 120,000 clones, around 80% of them singletons. This CDR3 comprises 14 residues. V was clipped by 6 bases and J by 5 bases; unmatched bases: 6. In germline, CDR1 is SGHTA, CDR2 FQGNSA. The TCR originated in a man aged 65-85 years with active or convalescent COVID-19. V usage is TRBV7-2 and J usage is TRBJ1-2; 10 nucleotides match TRBD1. Sequenced material: peripheral blood. The CDR3 DNA is TGTGCCAGCAGTCAGGGACAGGGGATTTATGGCTACACCTTC. It codes for CASSQGQGIYGYTF.